Here is one T cell receptor (beta chain) with its context. Its specificity is not known. These data come from a study of blood T cells in healthy people across ages. Study-level results: A roughly linear fall in TCR beta diversity per million T cells was seen with increasing age. Greater diversity and more naive CD4+ cells were seen in long-lived donors than in aged donors.

PCR was performed a second time for roughly 7 to 12 cycles using a sample-barcoded 5' primer and a J-beta primer mix. In TCRdb, the 5' RACE reads were re-called with MiXCR into one record per CDR3 protein. The data show fewer than 2 million distinct CDR3 sequences, 39% seen once. The germline V gene encodes CDR1 SGHTA and CDR2 FQGNSA. The CDR3 is 17 residues long. V shed 5 bases, J shed 6 bases, and the junction held 11 bases outside the gene matches. Sample donors were healthy Caucasian individuals that came from Russia, aged 6 to 90. Each donor supplied 8 to 10 milliliters of peripheral blood. The sample was blood. This chain joins TRBV7-2 and TRBJ2-3; 13 bases are shared with TRBD2. This TCR was sampled from a human donor in good health. The CDR3 reads CASSPGLAGPSRDTQYF. The DNA for the CDR3 is TGTGCCAGCAGCCCGGGACTAGCGGGGCCCAGCAGGGATACGCAGTATTTT.